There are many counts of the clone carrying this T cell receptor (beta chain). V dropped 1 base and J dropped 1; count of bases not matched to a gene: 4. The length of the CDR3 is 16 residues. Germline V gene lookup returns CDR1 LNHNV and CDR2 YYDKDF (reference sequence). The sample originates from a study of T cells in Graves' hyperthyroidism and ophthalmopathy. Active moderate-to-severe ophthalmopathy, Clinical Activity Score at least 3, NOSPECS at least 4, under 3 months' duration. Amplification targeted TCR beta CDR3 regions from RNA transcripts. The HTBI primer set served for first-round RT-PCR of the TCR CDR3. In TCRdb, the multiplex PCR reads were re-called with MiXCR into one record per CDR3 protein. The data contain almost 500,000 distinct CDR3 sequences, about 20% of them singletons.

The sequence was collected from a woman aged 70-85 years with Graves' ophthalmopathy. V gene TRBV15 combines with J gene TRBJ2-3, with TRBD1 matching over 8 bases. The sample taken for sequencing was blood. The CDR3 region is CATSRGPTGGTDTQYF. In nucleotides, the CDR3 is TGTGCCACCAGCAGAGGCCCGACAGGGGGCACAGATACGCAGTATTTT.